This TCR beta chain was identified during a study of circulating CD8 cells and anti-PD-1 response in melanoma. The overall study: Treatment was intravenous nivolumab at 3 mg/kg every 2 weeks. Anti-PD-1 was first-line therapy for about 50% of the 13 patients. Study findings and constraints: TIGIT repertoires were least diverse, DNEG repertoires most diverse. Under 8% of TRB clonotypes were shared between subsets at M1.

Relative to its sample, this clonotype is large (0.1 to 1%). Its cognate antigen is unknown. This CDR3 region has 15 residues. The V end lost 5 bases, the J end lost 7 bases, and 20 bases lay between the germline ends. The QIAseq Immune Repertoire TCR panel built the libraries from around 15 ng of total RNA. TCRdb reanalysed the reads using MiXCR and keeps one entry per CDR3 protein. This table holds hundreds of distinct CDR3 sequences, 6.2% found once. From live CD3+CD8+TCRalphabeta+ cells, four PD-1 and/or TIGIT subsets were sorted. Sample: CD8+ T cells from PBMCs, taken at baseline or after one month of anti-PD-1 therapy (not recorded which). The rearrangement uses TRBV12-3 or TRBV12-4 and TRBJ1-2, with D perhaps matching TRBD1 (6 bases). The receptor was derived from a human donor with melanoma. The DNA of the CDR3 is TGTGCCAGCAGTACACAAACAGGGCTGCAATCTGGCTACACCTTC. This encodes CASSTQTGLQSGYTF.